Below are 22 T cell receptor beta chains sequenced from a single sample in a study of cytomegalovirus exposure and HLA in healthy donors. In the PCR, 60 Vbeta and 13 Jbeta primers were used. Only in-frame clones appear in the TCRdb table, and some are missing; sequencing was by immunoSEQ multiplex PCR. The table shows approximately 120,000 clones, with 8% to 11% occurring only once. Sequenced: PBMCs. The receptors derive from a woman under 30 in good health and CMV-seropositive.

CDR3 sequence (DNA): TGTGCTGGAAACCCAGGAGGTACCTTCGCCCGCACTGAAGCTTTCTTT. Translation gives CAGNPGGTFARTEAFF. J is TRBJ1-1 and V is TRBV30; D call uncertain. The CDR3 is made up of 16 amino acids. CDR1 and CDR2 from the germline V gene are GTSNPN and SVGIG (reference sequence).

This clone was found a few times. V usage is TRBV6-1 and J usage is TRBJ1-3, with a tentative D call TRBD1 (5 bases). CDR3 length equals 15 residues. Deletions cut 7 bases from V and 3 bases from J, with 16 bases between. The germline gives CDR1 MNHNS, CDR2 SASEGT. CDR3 nucleotides: TGTGCCAGCACCCCCGACGGGGGTGGTGGAAACACCATATATTTT. This codes for CASTPDGGGGNTIYF.

The J gene is TRBJ1-2, the V gene TRBV28, with 8 bases lining up with TRBD1. V shed 6 bases and J 2 bases; nucleotides not matched to a gene: 5. The CDR3 totals 14 residues. Germline CDR1 MDHEN, CDR2 SYDVKM. This chain's CDR3 is CASRTGALNYGYTF. Written as DNA, the CDR3 is TGTGCCAGCAGGACAGGGGCCCTAAACTATGGCTACACCTTC.

This chain connects TRBV12-5 to TRBJ1-2; unclear D gene. This CDR3 has 14 amino acids. The V and J ends lost 4 bases and 0 bases respectively, with 9 bases between them. Germline lookup yields CDR1 LGHNT and CDR2 FRNRAP. DNA of the CDR3: TGTGCTAGTGGTTCCGACACAGCTAACTATGGCTACACCTTC. Encoded protein: CASGSDTANYGYTF.

This clone was recorded a few times. The chain carries TRBV19 and TRBJ1-5, with a possible D match to TRBD1 (6 bases). The V gene lost 6 bases and the J gene lost 3 bases, with 18 bases spanning the gap. CDR1 is LNHDA and CDR2 is SQIVND in the germline V gene (reference sequence). CDR3 length: 16 residues. The CDR3 DNA is TGTGCCAGTAGCCCCGAGGGGGGGTGGAACAATCAGCCCCAGCATTTT. This sequence encodes CASSPEGGWNNQPQHF.

This chain uses TRBV10-1 with TRBJ1-5; tentative D call: TRBD1 (6 bases). The CDR3 spans 13 residues. Germline-derived CDR1 and CDR2 are WNHNN and SYGVQD (reference sequence). V gave up 4 bases and J gave up 7 bases, with 11 bases separating them. CDR3 coding DNA: TGCGCCAGCAGTGGGGGGCGAGGGCAGCCCCAGCATTTT. Protein: CASSGGRGQPQHF.

The chain links TRBV27 to TRBJ2-5, with no clear D. The CDR3 is 11 residues long. Trimming cost V 3 bases and J 5 bases, with 4 bases left between them. Germline V CDR1 and CDR2: MNHEY, SMNVEV (reference sequence). The CDR3 loop is CASSLGETQYF. The CDR3 nucleotides read TGTGCCAGCAGTTTGGGCGAGACCCAGTACTTC.

This chain links TRBV6-5 with TRBJ1-2; TRBD1 matches 10 bases. CDR3 length: 14 residues. The V gene's germline CDR1 is MNHEY and CDR2 SVGAGI. V was clipped by 5 bases and J by 4 bases; unmatched bases: 4. The CDR3 bases are TGTGCCAGCAGTACCGGGACAGGGGCCTATGGCTACACCTTC. Translated: CASSTGTGAYGYTF.

The V and J genes are TRBV6-6 and TRBJ2-7; no clear D gene. The germline V gene encodes CDR1 MNHNY and CDR2 SVGAGI (reference sequence). CDR3 size: 14 residues. The V gene lost 7 bases and the J gene lost 0 bases, with 13 bases spanning the gap. CDR3 residues: CASTLNPSSYEQYF. The CDR3 DNA sequence: TGTGCCAGCACTTTAAACCCCAGCTCCTACGAGCAGTACTTC.

CDR3 sequence (DNA): TGTGCCATCAGTGTTGGCCGTGGACAGATAGCCTCCGAGCAGTACTTC. This sequence encodes CAISVGRGQIASEQYF. V gene TRBV10-3 combines with J gene TRBJ2-7; D possibly corresponds to TRBD1 (6 bases). Germline values: CDR1 ENHRY, CDR2 SYGVKD. With 4 bases removed from V and 6 bases from J, the gap between germline ends came to 22 bases. The CDR3 consists of 16 residues.

The V and J genes are TRBV30 and TRBJ2-2; 8 nucleotides align to TRBD2. The CDR3 is made up of 11 amino acids. Germline CDR1 reads GTSNPN; CDR2 reads SVGIG (reference sequence). With 5 bases clipped from V and 7 bases from J, the junction kept 0 bases outside the gene matches. DNA of the CDR3: TGTGCCTGGGCGGGAGGCGGGGAGCTGTTTTTT. It is translated as CAWAGGGELFF.

This clone appeared a few times. The rearrangement uses TRBV7-8 and TRBJ1-5; 10 positions agree with TRBD1. From germline, CDR1 is SGHVS and CDR2 FQNEAQ. The junction had 3 bases not matched to a gene; V was cut back by 6 bases and J by 4 bases. CDR3 length equals 14 residues. CDR3 loop: CASRLDRGNQPQHF. The CDR3 DNA reads as TGTGCCAGCAGATTGGACAGGGGGAATCAGCCCCAGCATTTT. Supplemented by reference TRBV7-8 and TRBJ1-5, the full variable domain reads GAGVSQSPRYKVAKRGQDVALRCDPISGHVSLFWYQQALGQGPEFLTYFQNEAQLDKSGLPSDRFFAERPEGSVSTLKIQRTQQEDSAVYLCASRLDRGNQPQHFGDGTRLSIL.

This chain joins TRBV2 and TRBJ2-7; 11 positions match TRBD2. CDR1 and CDR2 (germline): SNHLY, FYNNEI. The CDR3 totals 16 residues. The ends lost 4 bases at V and 2 bases at J; junction bases unmatched: 7. CDR3 sequence reads: CASSGTRLAGPYEQYF. CDR3 nucleotide sequence: TGTGCCAGCAGTGGGACACGACTAGCGGGACCCTACGAGCAGTACTTC.

In DNA, the CDR3 is TGTGCCACTAAACTAGGGACTGAAGCTTTCTTT. Its protein is CATKLGTEAFF. V and J are TRBV2 and TRBJ1-1; D is unclear. Looked up from germline, CDR1 is SNHLY and CDR2 is FYNNEI. Trimming removed 10 bases at V and 5 bases at J, with 11 bases between. This CDR3 contains 11 residues.

The chain couples TRBV30 to TRBJ1-1; D ambiguous. This CDR3 region has 14 residues. Germline assignment: CDR1 GTSNPN and CDR2 SVGIG (reference sequence). Trimming stripped 2 bases from V and 0 bases from J, with 10 bases between. The CDR3 spells CAWSSGRMNTEAFF. The CDR3 DNA reads as TGTGCCTGGAGTTCTGGGAGGATGAACACTGAAGCTTTCTTT.

This clone turned up a few times. V gene TRBV30 combines with J gene TRBJ2-3; D is uncertain. CDR3 length equals 13 residues. The germline V gene has CDR1 GTSNPN and CDR2 SVGIG (reference sequence). V shed 4 bases and J shed 6 bases, with 14 bases lying between them. CDR3 region: CAWTGWSFDTQYF. DNA for the CDR3: TGTGCCTGGACAGGCTGGTCGTTTGATACGCAGTATTTT. The complete variable domain, with remaining parts taken from reference TRBV30 and TRBJ2-3, reads SQTIHQWPATLVQPVGSPLSLECTVEGTSNPNLYWYRQAAGRGLQLLFYSVGIGQISSEVPQNLSASRPQDRQFILSSKKLLLSDSGFYLCAWTGWSFDTQYFGPGTRLTVL.

This clone came up a few times. The CDR3: CASSPRQSGYEQYF. The CDR3 DNA follows: TGTGCCAGCTCACCACGTCAGAGCGGGTACGAGCAGTACTTC. The chain employs TRBV18 and TRBJ2-7; tentatively, D is TRBD2 (6 bases). Germline V gene lookup returns CDR1 KGHSH and CDR2 LQKENI. The CDR3 runs to 14 residues. V was pared by 1 base and J by 4 bases, with 11 bases between.

This clone was counted between two and nine times. The J gene is TRBJ1-1, the V gene TRBV14; the D is unclear. V lost 4 bases, J lost 6 bases, and 18 bases lay in between. This CDR3 has 15 residues. The germline gives CDR1 SGHDN, CDR2 FVKESK. The CDR3 spells CASSLLREQGPEAFF. In DNA, the CDR3 is TGTGCCAGCAGCCTTCTCCGGGAACAAGGCCCTGAAGCTTTCTTT.

This clone was counted only a few times. The chain uses TRBV5-1 and TRBJ1-1; D is possibly TRBD1 (5 bases). Germline V CDR1 and CDR2: SGHRS, YFSETQ. The ends were cut back, 5 bases at V and 0 bases at J, with 11 bases in the middle. The CDR3 loop spans 14 amino acids. CDR3 region: CASSQGNMNTEAFF. DNA of the CDR3: TGCGCCAGCAGTCAGGGCAACATGAACACTGAAGCTTTCTTT.

This clone was seen a handful of times. The rearrangement joins TRBV6-5 to TRBJ2-1, with TRBD1 matching 10 bases. The CDR3 is 15 residues long. Germline CDR1 MNHEY, CDR2 SVGAGI. The junction had 5 bases not matched to a gene; V was cut back by 5 bases and J by 4 bases. This CDR3 reads CASSTGTGAYNEQFF. The CDR3 nucleotides read TGTGCCAGCAGTACCGGGACAGGGGCGTACAATGAGCAGTTCTTC.

The chain combines TRBV4-2 with TRBJ2-6; D possibly corresponds to TRBD2 (6 bases). The V gene's germline CDR1 is LGHNA and CDR2 YNFKEQ. CDR3 size: 19 residues. V was clipped by 3 bases and J by 5 bases, with 23 bases between them. Here the CDR3 reads CASSQFGEVYKPRANVLTF. The CDR3 DNA is TGTGCCAGCAGCCAGTTTGGGGAGGTTTACAAACCCAGGGCCAACGTCCTGACTTTC.

This chain's CDR3 is CSAPLNTEAFF. The CDR3 DNA is TGCAGTGCCCCCTTGAACACTGAAGCTTTCTTT. The V gene is TRBV20-1, the J gene TRBJ1-1; D uncertain. The CDR3 has 11 residues. V was clipped by 6 bases and J by 0 bases, with 5 bases between them. CDR1 DFQATT and CDR2 SNEGSKA come from the germline V gene (reference sequence).